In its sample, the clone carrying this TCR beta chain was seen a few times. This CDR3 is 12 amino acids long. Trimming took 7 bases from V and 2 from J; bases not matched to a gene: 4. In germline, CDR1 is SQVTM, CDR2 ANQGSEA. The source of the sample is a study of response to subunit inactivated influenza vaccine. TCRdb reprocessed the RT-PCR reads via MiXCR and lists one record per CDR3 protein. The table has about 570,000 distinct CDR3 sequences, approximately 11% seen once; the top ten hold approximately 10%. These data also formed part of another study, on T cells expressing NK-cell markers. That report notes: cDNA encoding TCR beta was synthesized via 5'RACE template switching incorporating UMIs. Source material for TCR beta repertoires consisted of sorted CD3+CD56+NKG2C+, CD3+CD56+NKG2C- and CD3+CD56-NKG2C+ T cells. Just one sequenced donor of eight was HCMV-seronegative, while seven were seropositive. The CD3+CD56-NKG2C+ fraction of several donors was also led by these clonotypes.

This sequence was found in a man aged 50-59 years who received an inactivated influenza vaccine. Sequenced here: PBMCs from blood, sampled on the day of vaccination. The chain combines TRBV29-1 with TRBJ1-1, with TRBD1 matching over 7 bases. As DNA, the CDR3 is TGCAGCGCAGGACAGGCAAACACTGAAGCTTTCTTT. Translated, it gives CSAGQANTEAFF. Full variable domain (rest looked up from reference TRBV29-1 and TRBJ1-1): SAVISQKPSRDICQRGTSLTIQCQVDSQVTMMFWYRQQPGQSLTLIATANQGSEATYESGFVIDKFPISRPNLTFSTLTVSNMSPEDSSIYLCSAGQANTEAFFGQGTRLTVV.